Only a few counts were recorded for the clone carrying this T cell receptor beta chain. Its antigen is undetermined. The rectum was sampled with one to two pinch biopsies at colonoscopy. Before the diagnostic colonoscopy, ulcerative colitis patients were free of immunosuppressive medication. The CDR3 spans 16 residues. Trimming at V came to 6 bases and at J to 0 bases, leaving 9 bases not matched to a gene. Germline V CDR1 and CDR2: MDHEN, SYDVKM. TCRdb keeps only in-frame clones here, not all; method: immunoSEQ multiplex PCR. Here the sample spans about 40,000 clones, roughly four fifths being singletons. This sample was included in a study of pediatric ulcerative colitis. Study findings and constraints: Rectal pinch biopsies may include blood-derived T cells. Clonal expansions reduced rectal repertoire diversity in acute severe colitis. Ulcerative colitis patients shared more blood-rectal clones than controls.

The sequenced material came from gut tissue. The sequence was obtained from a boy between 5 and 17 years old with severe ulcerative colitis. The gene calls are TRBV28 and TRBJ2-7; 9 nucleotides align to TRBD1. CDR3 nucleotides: TGTGCCAGCAGCACACCACAGACAGGGGGCTCCTACGAGCAGTACTTC. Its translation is CASSTPQTGGSYEQYF.